Following are 3 T cell receptor beta chains from one sample sequenced in a study of blood T cell repertoires in COVID-19. Measured with immunoSEQ multiplex PCR; TCRdb has only the in-frame clones, and not every one. The repertoire holds some 390,000 clones, around 91% seen once, with about 1.6% in the top ten. Sequenced material: peripheral blood. These receptors all stem from a woman aged 40 to 50 with COVID-19, enrolled during active disease.

J is TRBJ1-5 and V is TRBV5-1, with D possibly being TRBD1 (5 bases). This CDR3 has 13 amino acids. Trimming left V 7 bases short and J 3 bases short, with 11 bases between. The germline V gene encodes CDR1 SGHRS and CDR2 YFSETQ. For the CDR3, the DNA is TGCGCCAGCCGCACAGGACCCAATCAGCCCCAGCATTTT. Amino acid sequence: CASRTGPNQPQHF.

The gene calls are TRBV6-2 or TRBV6-3 and TRBJ2-3; D is possibly TRBD1 (6 bases). The CDR3 is 17 residues long. Trimming pared 4 bases from V and 3 bases from J, leaving 20 bases between. Germline V gene lookup returns CDR1 MNHEY and CDR2 SVGEGT. The CDR3 DNA is TGTGCCAGCAGTTCCTCCCCTCTACAGGGAGATACAGATACGCAGTATTTT. As protein: CASSSSPLQGDTDTQYF.

The V gene is TRBV27, the J gene TRBJ2-1; 10 nucleotides agree with TRBD2. Trimming cost V 7 bases and J 3 bases; bases outside gene matches: 12. The CDR3 loop spans 17 amino acids. Germline V gene data show CDR1 as MNHEY and CDR2 as SMNVEV (reference sequence). CDR3 protein: CASIFRSGTSDYNEQFF. The CDR3, as DNA: TGTGCCAGCATTTTTAGATCCGGGACTAGCGACTACAATGAGCAGTTCTTC.